The 29 T cell receptor beta chains below were found in one sample sequenced in a study of blood T cells in healthy people across ages. With a J-beta primer mix and a sample-barcoded 5' primer, a second PCR ran about 7 to 11 cycles. TCRdb independently ran MiXCR on the 5' RACE reads; one entry per CDR3 protein. The sample yields hundreds of thousands of distinct CDR3 sequences, about 53% seen once. The sequencing sample was made of blood. These receptor sequences come from a man aged 55-75 years in good health.

V and J are TRBV6-5 and TRBJ1-6; D gene uncertain. With 7 bases removed from V and 1 base from J, the gap between germline ends came to 17 bases. Germline CDR1 reads MNHEY; CDR2 reads SVGAGI. The CDR3 contains 17 residues. CDR3 loop: CASISNSGGSYNSPLHF. The CDR3 DNA is TGTGCCAGCATTTCTAATTCAGGTGGATCCTATAATTCACCCCTCCACTTT.

At least ten counts were recorded for this clonotype. The chain uses TRBV6-5 and TRBJ2-5; no definite D call. This CDR3 comprises 16 residues. The ends were cut back, 0 bases at V and 4 bases at J, with 15 bases in the middle. CDR1 is MNHEY, CDR2 SVGAGI, per germline. As DNA, the CDR3 is TGTGCCAGCAGTTACTCGACGCTTTTGGGCGTAGAGACCCAGTACTTC. It translates to CASSYSTLLGVETQYF.

V usage is TRBV7-2 and J usage is TRBJ2-1; D not resolved. With the DNA end fitting TRBJ2-7 better, the J assignment may be wrong. CDR3 length equals 11 residues. Germline V gene data show CDR1 as SGHTA and CDR2 as FQGNSA. The CDR3 loop is CASTSHNEQYF. The CDR3 coding sequence is TGTGCCTCAACGAGTCACAATGAGCAGTACTTC.

The sample holds a few counts of this clonotype. The rearrangement joins TRBV6-2 or TRBV6-3 to TRBJ2-1; 7 nucleotides align to TRBD1. CDR3 size: 15 residues. J was trimmed by 5 bases and V by 5 bases; bases with no gene match: 9. Germline-derived CDR1 and CDR2 are MNHEY and SVGEGT. The CDR3: CASSLRQGRNNEQFF. The CDR3 DNA is TGTGCCAGCAGTCTTAGACAGGGTCGGAACAATGAGCAGTTCTTC.

The chain is built from TRBV12-3 or TRBV12-4 and TRBJ2-3; 7 bases align to TRBD2. Trimming cost V 3 bases and J 5 bases; bases outside gene matches: 2. This CDR3 region has 13 residues. CDR3 sequence (DNA): TGTGCCAGCAGTTTGGGGGGGGAAGATACGCAGTATTTT. Its translation: CASSLGGEDTQYF.

This chain links TRBV4-1 with TRBJ2-3, with 8 bases aligning to TRBD2. The J segment lost 4 bases and the V segment lost 0 bases, leaving 9 bases of the junction unmatched. Germline assignment: CDR1 MGHRA and CDR2 YSYEKL. The CDR3 spans 17 residues. The CDR3 is CASSQEVSGGWADTQYF. The CDR3 bases are TGCGCCAGCAGCCAAGAGGTCAGCGGGGGATGGGCAGATACGCAGTATTTT.

There are a few counts of this clonotype. V gene TRBV5-6 combines with J gene TRBJ2-7; 8 nucleotides align to TRBD1. The CDR3 contains 12 residues. Germline V gives CDR1 SGHDT, CDR2 YYEEEE. The ends lost 6 bases at V and 2 bases at J; junction bases unmatched: 1. The CDR3 spells CASNRGTYEQYF. The CDR3, as DNA: TGTGCCAGCAACAGGGGGACCTACGAGCAGTACTTC.

The chain links TRBV10-1 to TRBJ2-1, with D perhaps given as TRBD1 or TRBD2 (6 bases each). V lost 3 bases, J lost 3 bases, and 12 bases lay in between. Germline V gene sequence: CDR1 WNHNN, CDR2 SYGVQD (reference sequence). The CDR3 extends over 15 amino acids. The CDR3: CASSDGGAGYNEQFF. The DNA of the CDR3 is TGCGCCAGCAGTGACGGGGGCGCGGGCTACAATGAGCAGTTCTTC.

The chain joins TRBV18 to TRBJ2-3; 8 bases agree with TRBD2. The V gene end was trimmed by 6 bases and the J gene end by 2 bases; junction bases not matched to a gene: 7. CDR3 length: 15 amino acids. Germline lookup yields CDR1 KGHSH and CDR2 LQKENI. The CDR3 nucleotides read TGTGCCAGCTCGCTCAGCGGGGGCCTCACAGATACGCAGTATTTT. It translates to CASSLSGGLTDTQYF.

This rearrangement joins TRBV29-1 to TRBJ1-5; 9 bases align to TRBD1. The CDR3 runs 13 residues. Germline values: CDR1 SQVTM, CDR2 ANQGSEA. The junction had 8 bases not matched to a gene; V was cut back by 6 bases and J by 8 bases. This CDR3 reads CSVQGTGFKPQHF. The CDR3 nucleotides read TGCAGCGTCCAAGGGACAGGGTTTAAGCCCCAGCATTTT.

The chain has TRBV28 and TRBJ2-3; D might be TRBD1 (7 bases). The CDR3 runs 15 residues. The V gene's germline CDR1 is MDHEN and CDR2 SYDVKM. Trimming cost V 4 bases and J 4 bases, with 15 bases left between them. The CDR3 loop is CASSYVRGVPDTQYF. The CDR3, as DNA: TGTGCCAGCAGTTACGTCAGGGGGGTCCCAGATACGCAGTATTTT.

This chain links TRBV20-1 with TRBJ2-3, with D perhaps matching TRBD1 (5 bases). Trimming stripped 0 bases from V and 2 bases from J, with 9 bases between. CDR1 is DFQATT and CDR2 is SNEGSKA in the germline V gene (reference sequence). CDR3 length: 14 residues. Here the CDR3 DNA reads TGCAGTGCTAGAGATATCAGGGACACAGATACGCAGTATTTT. It specifies CSARDIRDTDTQYF.

J is TRBJ2-5 and V is TRBV25-1; D perhaps matches TRBD1 (6 bases). The CDR3 is made up of 13 amino acids. V lost 10 bases, J lost 2 bases, and 14 bases lay in between. Germline CDR1 is MGHDK and CDR2 is SYGVNS. CDR3 coding DNA: TGTGCCACCACCCAGGGGTCACAAGAGACCCAGTACTTC. Its protein product is CATTQGSQETQYF.

The chain uses TRBV10-3 and TRBJ2-5; D might be TRBD2 (6 bases). Germline V lookup: CDR1 ENHRY, CDR2 SYGVKD. This CDR3 is built from 16 residues. V lost 4 bases and J lost 3, with 18 bases in between. The CDR3 loop is CAISVSGGANKETQYF. CDR3 DNA sequence: TGTGCCATCAGTGTGTCTGGCGGGGCAAATAAAGAGACCCAGTACTTC.

This clonotype was detected a few times. The chain is built from TRBV29-1 and TRBJ2-1; TRBD2 aligns across 7 bases. This CDR3 comprises 14 residues. Germline CDR1 and CDR2: SQVTM and ANQGSEA. The V segment lost 8 bases and the J segment 7 bases; nucleotides outside the gene matches: 14. In nucleotides, the CDR3 is TGCAGCATTTCCGGGACTACGACTGATAATGAGCAGTTCTTC. It specifies CSISGTTTDNEQFF.

The CDR3 loop is CASNLQAGATYNEQFF. In DNA form, the CDR3 reads TGTGCCAGCAATTTACAGGCGGGGGCCACTTACAATGAGCAGTTCTTC. The V call is TRBV5-5, the J call TRBJ2-1; the D gene is possibly TRBD2 (7 bases). V dropped 6 bases and J dropped 4 bases, with 20 bases sitting between them. Germline V lookup: CDR1 SGHKS, CDR2 YYEKEE (reference sequence). The CDR3 extends over 16 amino acids.

CDR3: CASSVGVAGGLKETQYF. The CDR3 bases are TGTGCCAGCAGCGTAGGGGTAGCGGGGGGGTTAAAAGAGACCCAGTACTTC. This chain connects TRBV9 to TRBJ2-5, with 11 bases matching TRBD2. Germline assignment: CDR1 SGDLS and CDR2 YYNGEE. This CDR3 is 17 amino acids long. The V and J ends lost 0 bases and 3 bases, in that order; junction bases with no gene match: 7.

This clonotype was recorded once. A much larger clone differs by one base, so this may be a read error. The rearrangement links TRBV14 to TRBJ1-6; no clear D gene. CDR3 size: 12 residues. Germline assignment: CDR1 SGHDN and CDR2 FVKESK. CDR3 region: CTSSLPTSPLHF. The CDR3 DNA sequence: TGTACCAGCAGCTTACCAACTTCACCCCTCCACTTT. Complete variable domain (other parts from reference TRBV14 and TRBJ1-6): EAGVTQFPSHSVIEKGQTVTLRCDPISGHDNLYWYRRVMGKEIKFLLHFVKESKQDESGMPNNRFLAERTGGTYSTLKVQPAELEDSGVYFCTSSLPTSPLHFGNGTRLTVT.

This sequence joins TRBV6-6 and TRBJ1-1, with no clear D. The CDR3 sequence is 12 residues long. The germline V and J ends were trimmed by 10 bases and 5 bases, with 14 bases remaining between them. CDR1 is MNHNY, CDR2 SVGAGI, per germline (reference sequence). This CDR3 is CATARFETEAFF. The CDR3 coding sequence is TGTGCCACCGCACGGTTCGAAACTGAAGCTTTCTTT.

The chain combines TRBV7-6 with TRBJ1-2; D not certain. This CDR3 has 13 residues. Germline values: CDR1 SGHVS, CDR2 FNYEAQ. Deletions cut 5 bases from V and 1 base from J, with 8 bases between. The CDR3 spells CASSPQFNYGYTF. The CDR3 coding sequence is TGTGCCAGCAGCCCCCAATTTAACTATGGCTACACCTTC.

The chain joins TRBV28 to TRBJ1-2; a weak D match, TRBD1 (5 bases). The CDR3 is 12 amino acids. The germline V gene has CDR1 MDHEN and CDR2 SYDVKM. V was cut by 4 bases and J by 10 bases, with 13 bases left in between. CDR3 loop: CASSSLGTDYTF. The CDR3 DNA reads TGTGCCAGCAGTTCCCTGGGGACGGACTACACCTTC.

V and J are TRBV20-1 and TRBJ2-7; TRBD1 is a possible D gene (6 bases). This CDR3 region has 17 residues. V lost 1 base to trimming and J lost 7 bases, with 26 bases between them. Germline lookup yields CDR1 DFQATT and CDR2 SNEGSKA (reference sequence). The CDR3 protein is CSARVPHRVGGHNEQYF. The CDR3 DNA is TGCAGTGCTAGAGTCCCTCACCGGGTTGGGGGCCACAATGAGCAGTACTTC.

The genes are TRBV2 and TRBJ2-5, with TRBD2 as a possible D gene (7 bases). This CDR3 comprises 16 residues. Germline CDR1 and CDR2: SNHLY and FYNNEI. The V end lost 6 bases, the J end lost 1 base, and 18 bases lay between the germline ends. The CDR3 nucleotides are TGTGCCAGCAGCGTGGGGAGGGGGACCATCCAAGAGACCCAGTACTTC. Translated: CASSVGRGTIQETQYF.

The chain recombines TRBV10-3 with TRBJ2-7, with 7 bases that match TRBD1. CDR3 length: 13 residues. CDR1 and CDR2 from the germline V gene are ENHRY and SYGVKD. The V and J ends lost 2 bases and 4 bases, in that order; junction bases with no gene match: 2. In nucleotides, the CDR3 is TGTGCCATCAGTGAGGGACAGGATTACGAGCAGTACGTC. Translated: CAISEGQDYEQYV.

A note on this clonotype: A junction boundary mismatches the germline segment, possibly from a read error. The chain has TRBV15 and TRBJ2-4, with D perhaps TRBD1 or TRBD2 (5 bases each). Germline V gene sequence: CDR1 LNHNV, CDR2 YYDKDF (reference sequence). The CDR3 spans 15 residues. This CDR3 reads CATGREGTAKNIQYF. CDR3 nucleotides: TGTGCCACCGGCAGGGAAGGGACAGCCAAAAACATTCAGTACTTC.

A note on this clonotype: A junction boundary mismatches the germline segment, possibly from a read error. The CDR3 sequence is CASSVRGGGANVPTF. In DNA, the CDR3 is TGTGCCAGCAGCGTGCGGGGTGGAGGGGCCAACGTCCCGACTTTC. The chain couples TRBV9 to TRBJ2-6; D is possibly TRBD2 (6 bases). This CDR3 has 15 residues. Per the germline V gene, CDR1 is SGDLS and CDR2 is YYNGEE.

The rearrangement uses TRBV5-1 and TRBJ2-1; D is perhaps TRBD1 (5 bases). V shed 4 bases and J shed 4 bases, with 15 bases lying between them. Germline lookup yields CDR1 SGHRS and CDR2 YFSETQ. CDR3 length: 15 residues. The chain's CDR3 is CASSIERGAYNEQFF. CDR3 nucleotide sequence: TGCGCCAGCAGCATAGAAAGGGGTGCGTACAATGAGCAGTTCTTC.

This clonotype has only one observation. The rearrangement links TRBV4-2 to TRBJ2-5, with D tentatively TRBD1 (8 bases). The DNA end is more similar to TRBJ2-7, so the J call may be wrong. The CDR3 extends over 15 amino acids. CDR1 is LGHNA and CDR2 is YNFKEQ in the germline V gene. The DNA of the CDR3 is TGTGCCAGCAGCCAAGACGTATACAGGGGGGGCGAGCAGTACTTC. Translating gives CASSQDVYRGGEQYF.

This clonotype has a handful of counts. The chain employs TRBV10-3 and TRBJ2-7; D unresolved. Germline-derived CDR1 and CDR2 are ENHRY and SYGVKD. The V gene lost 5 bases and the J gene lost 2 bases, with 10 bases spanning the gap. The CDR3 is 13 amino acids. The CDR3 reads CAISLTAAYEQYF. The CDR3, as DNA: TGTGCCATCAGTCTCACAGCTGCCTACGAGCAGTACTTC.